This T cell receptor beta chain is from a study of T cell changes during pregnancy in multiple sclerosis. TCRdb's copy holds only in-frame clones and misses some; the assay was immunoSEQ multiplex PCR. In the table there are 65,000 to 90,000 clones, roughly 92% of which are singletons. This receptor was taken from a female donor with multiple sclerosis, enrolled in a pregnancy study. The specimen comprised peripheral blood, sampled before pregnancy.

CDR3 region: CASGLGLGQDFYGYTF. The CDR3 nucleotides are TGTGCTAGTGGTTTGGGGCTAGGACAGGACTTTTATGGCTACACCTTC. The rearrangement joins TRBV12-5 to TRBJ1-2; the match to TRBD1 covers 7 bases. Looked up from germline, CDR1 is LGHNT and CDR2 is FRNRAP. After removal of 1 base from V and 5 bases from J, the junction contained 10 bases not matched to a gene. The CDR3 length is 16 residues.